Listed here are 3 T cell receptor beta chains from one sample, sequenced in a study of blood T cell repertoires in COVID-19. Profiling relied on immunoSEQ multiplex PCR, and the TCRdb table lists in-frame clones only, not all of them. There are about 80,000 clones in the sample; roughly 85% occur only once, and around a third lies in the top ten. The sample taken for sequencing was peripheral blood. The receptors originated from an older woman with acute or convalescent COVID-19.

CDR3 coding DNA: TGTGCCAGCAGCTTACCAGGGTCCTACAATGAGCAGTTCTTC. Translating gives CASSLPGSYNEQFF. The V gene is TRBV7-2, the J gene TRBJ2-1; tentative D call: TRBD1 (5 bases). The length of the CDR3 is 14 residues. V was clipped by 2 bases and J by 1 base, with 6 bases between them. Germline V CDR1 and CDR2: SGHTA, FQGNSA.

The rearrangement links TRBV24-1 to TRBJ2-1; a weak D match, TRBD2 (6 bases). Germline assignment: CDR1 KGHDR and CDR2 SFDVKD. V dropped 1 base and J dropped 7 bases, with 7 bases sitting between them. The CDR3 is 13 residues long. CDR3 DNA: TGTGCCACCAGTGATTTAGGAGGGAATGAGCAGTTCTTC. Protein sequence: CATSDLGGNEQFF.

The chain links TRBV3-1 (or the pseudogene TRBV3-2) to TRBJ2-3; 13 bases match TRBD2. The CDR3 runs 17 residues. The germline gives CDR1 LGHDT, CDR2 YNNKEL (reference sequence). Trimming removed 1 base from V and 2 bases from J; junction bases left unmatched: 3. The CDR3 protein is CASSQGGTSGNTDTQYF. CDR3 sequence (DNA): TGTGCCAGCAGCCAAGGAGGGACTAGCGGGAACACAGATACGCAGTATTTT.